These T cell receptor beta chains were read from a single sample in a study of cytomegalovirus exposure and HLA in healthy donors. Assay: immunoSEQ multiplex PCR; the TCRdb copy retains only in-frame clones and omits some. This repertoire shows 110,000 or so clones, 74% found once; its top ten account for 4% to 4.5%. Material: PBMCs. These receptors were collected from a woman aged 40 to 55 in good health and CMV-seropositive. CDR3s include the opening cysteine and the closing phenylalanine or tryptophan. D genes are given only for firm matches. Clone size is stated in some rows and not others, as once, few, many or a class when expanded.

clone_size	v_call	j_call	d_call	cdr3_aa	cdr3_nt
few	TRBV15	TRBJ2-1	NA	CATSRDWAPGEQFF	TGTGCCACCAGCAGAGATTGGGCCCCGGGGGAGCAGTTCTTC
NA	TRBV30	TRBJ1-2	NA	CAWRGGGGNYGYTF	TGTGCCTGGAGGGGGGGCGGGGGTAACTATGGCTACACCTTC
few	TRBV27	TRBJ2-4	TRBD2	CASSPSLAGVKNIQYF	TGTGCCAGCAGTCCCTCCCTAGCGGGAGTCAAAAACATTCAGTACTTC
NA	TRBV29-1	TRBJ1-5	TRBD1	CSASDRGDNQPQHF	TGCAGCGCCTCGGACAGGGGGGACAATCAGCCCCAGCATTTT
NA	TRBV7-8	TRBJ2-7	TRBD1	CASSLGQGGYEQYF	TGTGCCAGCAGCTTAGGACAGGGGGGCTACGAGCAGTACTTC
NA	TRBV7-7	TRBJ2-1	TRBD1	CASSLDGGQGRNEQFF	TGTGCTAGCAGCTTAGATGGGGGACAGGGTCGTAATGAGCAGTTCTTC
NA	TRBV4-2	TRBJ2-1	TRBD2	CASSPSGGRGNEQFF	TGTGCCAGCAGCCCTAGCGGGGGGCGAGGCAATGAGCAGTTCTTC
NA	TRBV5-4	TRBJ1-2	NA	CASSAAMINYGYTF	TGTGCCAGCAGCGCGGCGATGATTAACTATGGCTACACCTTC
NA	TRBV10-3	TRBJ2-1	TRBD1	CAISKGQEAYNEQFF	TGTGCCATCAGTAAGGGACAGGAGGCCTACAATGAGCAGTTCTTC
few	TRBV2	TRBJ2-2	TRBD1	CASSGDRNTGELFF	TGTGCCAGCAGTGGGGACAGAAACACCGGGGAGCTGTTTTTT
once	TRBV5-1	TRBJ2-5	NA	CASSLGSGETQYF	TGCGCCAGCAGCTTGGGGTCGGGGGAGACCCAGTACTTC
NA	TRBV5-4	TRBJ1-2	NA	CASSLDRANYGYTF	TGTGCCAGCAGCTTGGACAGGGCTAACTATGGCTACACCTTC
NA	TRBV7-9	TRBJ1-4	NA	CASSFGSATNEKLFF	TGTGCCAGCAGCTTCGGCAGCGCAACTAATGAAAAACTGTTTTTT
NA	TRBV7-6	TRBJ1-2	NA	CASSLGTAYGYTF	TGTGCCAGCAGCTTAGGGACAGCTTATGGCTACACCTTC
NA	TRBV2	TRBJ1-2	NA	CASSLQGSRGYGYTF	TGTGCCAGCAGTCTGCAGGGATCCAGGGGATATGGCTACACCTTC